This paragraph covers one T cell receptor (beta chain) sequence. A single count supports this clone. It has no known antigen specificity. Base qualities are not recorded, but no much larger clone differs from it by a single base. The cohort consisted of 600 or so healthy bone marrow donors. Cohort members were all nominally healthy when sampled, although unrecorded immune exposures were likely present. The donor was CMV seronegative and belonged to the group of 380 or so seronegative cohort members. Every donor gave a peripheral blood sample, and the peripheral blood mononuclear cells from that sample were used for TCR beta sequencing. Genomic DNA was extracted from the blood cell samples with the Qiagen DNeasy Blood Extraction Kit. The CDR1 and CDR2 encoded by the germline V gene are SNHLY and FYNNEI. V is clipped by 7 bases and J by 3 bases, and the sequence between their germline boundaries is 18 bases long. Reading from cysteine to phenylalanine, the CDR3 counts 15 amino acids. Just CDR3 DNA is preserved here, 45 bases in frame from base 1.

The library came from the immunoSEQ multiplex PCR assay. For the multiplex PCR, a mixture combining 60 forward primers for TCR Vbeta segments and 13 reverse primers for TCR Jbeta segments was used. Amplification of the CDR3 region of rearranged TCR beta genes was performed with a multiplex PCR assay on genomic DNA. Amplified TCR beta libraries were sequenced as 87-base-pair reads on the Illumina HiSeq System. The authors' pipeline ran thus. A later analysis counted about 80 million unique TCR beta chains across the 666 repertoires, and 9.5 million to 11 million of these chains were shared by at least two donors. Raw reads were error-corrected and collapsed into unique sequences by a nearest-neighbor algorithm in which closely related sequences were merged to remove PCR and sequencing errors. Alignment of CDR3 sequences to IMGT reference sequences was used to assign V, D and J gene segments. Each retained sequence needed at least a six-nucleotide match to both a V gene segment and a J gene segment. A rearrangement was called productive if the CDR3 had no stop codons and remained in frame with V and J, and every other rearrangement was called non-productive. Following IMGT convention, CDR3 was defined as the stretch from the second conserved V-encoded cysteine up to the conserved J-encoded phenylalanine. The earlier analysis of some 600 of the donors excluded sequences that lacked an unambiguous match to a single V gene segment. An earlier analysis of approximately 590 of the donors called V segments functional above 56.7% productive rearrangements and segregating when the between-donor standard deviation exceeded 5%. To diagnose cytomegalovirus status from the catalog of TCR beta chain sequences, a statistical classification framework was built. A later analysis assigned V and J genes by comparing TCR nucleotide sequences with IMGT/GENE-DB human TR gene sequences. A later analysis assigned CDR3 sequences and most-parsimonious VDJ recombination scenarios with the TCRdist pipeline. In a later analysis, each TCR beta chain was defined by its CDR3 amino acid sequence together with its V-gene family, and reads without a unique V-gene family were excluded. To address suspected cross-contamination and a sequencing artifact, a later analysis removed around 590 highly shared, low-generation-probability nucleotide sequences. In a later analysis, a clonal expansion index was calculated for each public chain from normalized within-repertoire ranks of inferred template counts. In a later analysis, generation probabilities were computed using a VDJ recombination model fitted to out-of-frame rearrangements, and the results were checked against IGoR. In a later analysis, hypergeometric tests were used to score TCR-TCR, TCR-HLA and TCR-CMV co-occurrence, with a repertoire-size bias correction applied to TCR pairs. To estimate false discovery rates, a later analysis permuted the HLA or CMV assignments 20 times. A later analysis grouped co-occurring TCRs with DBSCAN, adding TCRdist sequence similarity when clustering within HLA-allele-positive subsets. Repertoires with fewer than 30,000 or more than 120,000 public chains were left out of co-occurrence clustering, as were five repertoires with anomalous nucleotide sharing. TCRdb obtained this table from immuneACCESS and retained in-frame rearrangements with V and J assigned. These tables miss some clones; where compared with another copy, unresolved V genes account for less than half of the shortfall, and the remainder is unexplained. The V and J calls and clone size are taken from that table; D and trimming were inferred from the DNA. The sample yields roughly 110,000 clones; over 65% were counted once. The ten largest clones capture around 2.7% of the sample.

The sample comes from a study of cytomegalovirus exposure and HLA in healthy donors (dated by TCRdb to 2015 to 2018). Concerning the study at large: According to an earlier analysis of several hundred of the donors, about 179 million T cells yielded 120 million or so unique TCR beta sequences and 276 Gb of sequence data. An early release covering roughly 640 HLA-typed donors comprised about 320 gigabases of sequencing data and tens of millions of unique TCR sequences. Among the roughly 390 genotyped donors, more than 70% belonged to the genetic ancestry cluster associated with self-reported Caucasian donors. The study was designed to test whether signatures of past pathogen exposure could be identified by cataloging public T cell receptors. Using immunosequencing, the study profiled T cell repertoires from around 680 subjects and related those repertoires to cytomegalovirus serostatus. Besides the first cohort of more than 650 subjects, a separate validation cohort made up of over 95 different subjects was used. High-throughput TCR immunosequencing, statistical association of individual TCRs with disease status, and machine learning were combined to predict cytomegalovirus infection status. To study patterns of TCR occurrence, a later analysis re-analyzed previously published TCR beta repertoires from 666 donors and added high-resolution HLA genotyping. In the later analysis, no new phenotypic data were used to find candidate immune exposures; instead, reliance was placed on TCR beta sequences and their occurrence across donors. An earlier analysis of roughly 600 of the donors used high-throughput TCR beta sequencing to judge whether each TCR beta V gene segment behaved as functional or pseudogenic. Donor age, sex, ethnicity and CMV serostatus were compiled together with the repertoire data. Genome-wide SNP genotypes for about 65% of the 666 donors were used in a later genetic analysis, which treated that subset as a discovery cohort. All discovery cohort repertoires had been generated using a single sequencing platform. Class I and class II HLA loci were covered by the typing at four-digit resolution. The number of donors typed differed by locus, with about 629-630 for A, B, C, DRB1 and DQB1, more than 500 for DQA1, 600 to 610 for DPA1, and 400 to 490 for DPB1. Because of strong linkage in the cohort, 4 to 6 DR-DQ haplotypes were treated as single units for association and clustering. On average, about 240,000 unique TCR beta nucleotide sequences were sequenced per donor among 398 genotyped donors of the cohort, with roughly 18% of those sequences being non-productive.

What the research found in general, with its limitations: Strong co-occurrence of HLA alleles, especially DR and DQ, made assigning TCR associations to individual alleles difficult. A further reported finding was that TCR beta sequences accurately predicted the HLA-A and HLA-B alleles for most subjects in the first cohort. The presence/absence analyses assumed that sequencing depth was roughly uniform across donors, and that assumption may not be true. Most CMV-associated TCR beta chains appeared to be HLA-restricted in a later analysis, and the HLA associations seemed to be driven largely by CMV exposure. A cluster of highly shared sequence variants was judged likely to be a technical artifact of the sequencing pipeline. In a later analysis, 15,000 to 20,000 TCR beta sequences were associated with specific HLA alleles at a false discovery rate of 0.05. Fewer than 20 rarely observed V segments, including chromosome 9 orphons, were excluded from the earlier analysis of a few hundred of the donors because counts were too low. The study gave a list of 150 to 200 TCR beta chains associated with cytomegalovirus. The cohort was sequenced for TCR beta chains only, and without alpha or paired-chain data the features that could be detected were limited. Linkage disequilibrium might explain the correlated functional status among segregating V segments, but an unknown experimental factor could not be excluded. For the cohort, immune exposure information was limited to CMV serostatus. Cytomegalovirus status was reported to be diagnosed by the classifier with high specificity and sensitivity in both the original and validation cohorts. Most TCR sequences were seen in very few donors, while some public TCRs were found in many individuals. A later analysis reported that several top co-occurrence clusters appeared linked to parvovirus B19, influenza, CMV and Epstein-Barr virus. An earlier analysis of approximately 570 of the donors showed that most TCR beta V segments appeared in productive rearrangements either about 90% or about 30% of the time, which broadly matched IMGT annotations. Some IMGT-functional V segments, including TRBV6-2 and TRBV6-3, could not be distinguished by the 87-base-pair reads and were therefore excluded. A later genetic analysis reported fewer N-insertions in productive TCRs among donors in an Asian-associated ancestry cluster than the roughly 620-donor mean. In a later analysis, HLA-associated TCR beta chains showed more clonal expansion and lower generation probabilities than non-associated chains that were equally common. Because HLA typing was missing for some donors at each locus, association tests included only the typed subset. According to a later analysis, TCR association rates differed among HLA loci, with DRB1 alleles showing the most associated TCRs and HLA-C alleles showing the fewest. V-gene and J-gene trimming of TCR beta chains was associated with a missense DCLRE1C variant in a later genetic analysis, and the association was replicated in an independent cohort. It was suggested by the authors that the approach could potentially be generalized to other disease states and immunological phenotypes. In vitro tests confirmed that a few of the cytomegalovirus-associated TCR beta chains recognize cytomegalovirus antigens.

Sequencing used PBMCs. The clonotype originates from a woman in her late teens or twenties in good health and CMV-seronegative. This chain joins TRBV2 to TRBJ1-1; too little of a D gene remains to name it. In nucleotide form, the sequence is TGTGCCAGCAAGACTCATCATAGGCGGGACACTGAAGCTTTCTTT. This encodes CASKTHHRRDTEAFF.